This T cell receptor (beta chain) was observed in a study of beta chain features in type 1 diabetes. Study at large: Sorted cells from all samples, numbering about 100,000,000, were examined.

The CDR3 loop spans 14 amino acids. The ends lost 5 bases at V and 3 bases at J; junction bases unmatched: 5. Germline CDR1 and CDR2: SGHNT and YENEEA. The study reverse transcribed the entire isolated RNA, so it sequenced expressed TCRB transcripts. Repertoires were generated with immunoSEQ multiplex PCR, while TCRdb's copy carries only in-frame clones and drops some. The repertoire holds under 200,000 clones, with about 8.3% as singletons. A few counts support this clone. No antigen is known for it. General observations from the study: Moderately but significantly shorter TCRB CDR3s were found in Type 1 diabetes patients in all four CD4+ subsets.

Sequencing was performed on central memory CD4+ T cells from blood. V usage is TRBV11-3 and J usage is TRBJ2-3; 7 bases are shared with TRBD1. This receptor was taken from a woman aged 18 to 35 with type 1 diabetes. For the CDR3, the DNA is TGTGCCAGCAGCCTGGCACAGGGGACAGATACGCAGTATTTT. It translates to CASSLAQGTDTQYF.